One sample yielded the 2 T cell receptor beta chains listed below, sequenced in a study of breast tumors, draining lymph nodes, adjacent tissues. From the multiplex PCR reads, TCRdb called clonotypes with MiXCR, one entry per CDR3 protein. Of 200,000 to 300,000 distinct CDR3 sequences detected, roughly 31% appear once; the ten largest clones hold 0.85% to 1.2%. Axillary draining lymph nodes of breast cancer patients supplied the node samples. Sequencing input: axillary lymph node tissue. These receptors all come from a female donor with breast cancer. Some clones in this sample may be carry-over from other donors' samples.

This clonotype was seen ten or more times. CDR3 loop: CATQRDYGYTF. As DNA, the CDR3 is TGTGCCACACAACGGGACTATGGCTACACCTTC. The chain recombines TRBV6-2 or TRBV6-3 with TRBJ1-2; no firm D call. The CDR3 covers 11 residues. Trimming pared 10 bases from V and 3 bases from J, leaving 9 bases between. Germline CDR1 reads MNHEY; CDR2 reads SVGEGT.

Details on this clonotype: The conserved closing phenylalanine or tryptophan is absent in this CDR3, likely reflecting a read error. No DNA is shown, since the ends of the CDR3 on it are uncertain; the CDR3 is the one TCRdb lists. The chain joins TRBV20-1 to TRBJ2-7; TRBD2, the table's D call, was not compared with the DNA. The CDR3 has 18 amino acids, counting both end residues. CDR1 DFQATT and CDR2 SNEGSKA come from the germline V gene (reference sequence). This chain's CDR3 is CSARGQTSGRSSFPTSST.